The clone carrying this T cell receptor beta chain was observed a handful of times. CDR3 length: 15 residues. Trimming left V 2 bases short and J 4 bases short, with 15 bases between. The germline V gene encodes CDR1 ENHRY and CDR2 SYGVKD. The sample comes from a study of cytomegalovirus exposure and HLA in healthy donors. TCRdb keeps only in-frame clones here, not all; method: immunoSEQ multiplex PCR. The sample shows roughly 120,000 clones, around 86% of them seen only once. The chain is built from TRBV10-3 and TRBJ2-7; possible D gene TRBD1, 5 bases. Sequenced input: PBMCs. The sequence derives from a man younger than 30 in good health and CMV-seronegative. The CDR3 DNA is TGTGCCATCAGTGAGGTGGAAGGGAAGGGGTACGAGCAGTACTTC. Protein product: CAISEVEGKGYEQYF.